The next 6 T cell receptor beta chains were all read from a single sample in a study of cytomegalovirus exposure and HLA in healthy donors. Use of 60 Vbeta and 13 Jbeta primers characterized the PCR. The assay was immunoSEQ multiplex PCR, and TCRdb's table has in-frame clones only and misses some. Counted here are under 95,000 clones, 70% to 80% occurring once; the ten biggest clones make up under 15%. Sequenced material: PBMCs. These receptors were taken from a middle-aged woman in good health and CMV-seropositive.

J is TRBJ2-7 and V is TRBV6-5; 7 bases map to TRBD2. The trim removed 5 bases at V and 7 bases at J, leaving 11 bases unmatched. Germline CDR1 MNHEY, CDR2 SVGAGI. CDR3 length: 14 amino acids. CDR3 nucleotides: TGTGCCAGCAGTGCGTCCTGGACTAGAGGAGAGCAGTACTTC. It codes for CASSASWTRGEQYF.

CDR3 sequence reads: CASSLGGQGLYEQYF. The CDR3 nucleotides read TGTGCCAGCAGCTTAGGGGGACAGGGTCTTTACGAGCAGTACTTC. This chain connects TRBV7-6 to TRBJ2-7, with 9 bases aligning to TRBD1. CDR3 length: 15 residues. Trimming cost V 1 base and J 4 bases; bases outside gene matches: 5. Germline V gives CDR1 SGHVS, CDR2 FNYEAQ.

CDR3 bases: TGTGCCAGCAGTTTGTCGGGACAGCTGAACACCGGGGAGCTGTTTTTT. Protein product: CASSLSGQLNTGELFF. V gene TRBV28 combines with J gene TRBJ2-2, with TRBD1 matching over 7 bases. The J segment lost 1 base and the V segment lost 3 bases, leaving 5 bases of the junction unmatched. Germline CDR1 reads MDHEN; CDR2 reads SYDVKM. The CDR3 contains 16 residues.

The chain recombines TRBV4-2 with TRBJ2-1, with 14 bases lining up with TRBD2. In germline, CDR1 is LGHNA, CDR2 YNFKEQ. The CDR3 extends over 16 amino acids. J was trimmed by 7 bases and V by 4 bases; bases with no gene match: 6. The CDR3 loop is CASSPRLAGGENEQFF. The CDR3 DNA reads as TGTGCCAGCAGCCCCCGACTAGCGGGAGGGGAAAATGAGCAGTTCTTC.

The gene calls are TRBV9 and TRBJ2-5, with a possible D match to TRBD2 (6 bases). Deletions cut 0 bases from V and 4 bases from J, with 10 bases between. Germline CDR1 is SGDLS and CDR2 is YYNGEE. The CDR3 is made up of 14 amino acids. CDR3 loop: CASSVDWRGETQYF. CDR3 coding DNA: TGTGCCAGCAGCGTAGACTGGCGGGGAGAGACCCAGTACTTC.

V is TRBV2 and J is TRBJ2-1, with 7 nucleotides matching TRBD1. The junction had 7 bases not matched to a gene; V was cut back by 4 bases and J by 1 base. Looked up from germline, CDR1 is SNHLY and CDR2 is FYNNEI. The CDR3 runs 16 residues. CDR3 protein: CASSVWQGVSYNEQFF. As DNA, the CDR3 is TGTGCCAGCAGTGTGTGGCAGGGGGTATCCTACAATGAGCAGTTCTTC.